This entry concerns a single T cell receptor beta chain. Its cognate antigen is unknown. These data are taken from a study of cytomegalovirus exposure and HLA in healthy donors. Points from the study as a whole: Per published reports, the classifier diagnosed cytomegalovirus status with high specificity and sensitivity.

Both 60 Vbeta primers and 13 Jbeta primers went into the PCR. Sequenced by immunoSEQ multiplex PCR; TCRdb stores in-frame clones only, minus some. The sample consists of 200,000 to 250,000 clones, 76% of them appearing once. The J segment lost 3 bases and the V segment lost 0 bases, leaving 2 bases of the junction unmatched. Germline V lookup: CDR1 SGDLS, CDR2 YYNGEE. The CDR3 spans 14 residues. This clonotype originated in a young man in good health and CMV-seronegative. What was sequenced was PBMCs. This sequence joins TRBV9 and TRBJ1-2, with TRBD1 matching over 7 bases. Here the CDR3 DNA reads TGTGCCAGCAGCGTAGCTGACAGGGACTATGGCTACACCTTC. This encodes CASSVADRDYGYTF.